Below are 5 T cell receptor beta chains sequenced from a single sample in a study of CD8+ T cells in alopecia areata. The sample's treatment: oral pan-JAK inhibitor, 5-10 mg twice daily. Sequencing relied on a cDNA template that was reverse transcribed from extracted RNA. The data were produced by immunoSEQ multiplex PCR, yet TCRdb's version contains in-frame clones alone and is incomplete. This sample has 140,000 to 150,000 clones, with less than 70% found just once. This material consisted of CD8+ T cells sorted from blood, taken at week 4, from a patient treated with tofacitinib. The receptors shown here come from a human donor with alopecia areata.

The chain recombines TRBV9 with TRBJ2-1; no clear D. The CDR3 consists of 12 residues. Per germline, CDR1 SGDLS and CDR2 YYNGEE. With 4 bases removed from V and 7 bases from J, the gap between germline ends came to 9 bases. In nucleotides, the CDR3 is TGTGCCAGCAGCAATCATGAGAATGAGCAGTTCTTC. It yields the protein CASSNHENEQFF.

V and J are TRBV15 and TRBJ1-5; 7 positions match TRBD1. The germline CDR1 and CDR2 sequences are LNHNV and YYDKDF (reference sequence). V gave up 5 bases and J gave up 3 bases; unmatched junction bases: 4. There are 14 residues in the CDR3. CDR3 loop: CATSEDRPNQPQHF. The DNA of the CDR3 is TGTGCCACCAGCGAGGACAGGCCCAATCAGCCCCAGCATTTT.

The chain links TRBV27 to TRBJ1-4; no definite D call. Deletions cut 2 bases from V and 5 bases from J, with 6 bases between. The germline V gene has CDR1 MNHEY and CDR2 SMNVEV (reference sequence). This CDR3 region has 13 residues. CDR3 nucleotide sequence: TGTGCCAGCAGTTTAATTTTCAATGAAAAACTGTTTTTT. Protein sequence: CASSLIFNEKLFF.

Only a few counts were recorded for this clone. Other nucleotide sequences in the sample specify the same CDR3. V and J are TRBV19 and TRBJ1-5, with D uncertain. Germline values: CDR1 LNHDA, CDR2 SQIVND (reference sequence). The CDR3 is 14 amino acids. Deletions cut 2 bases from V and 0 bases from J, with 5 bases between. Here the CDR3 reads CASSIRDSNQPQHF. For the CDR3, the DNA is TGTGCCAGTAGTATAAGGGATAGCAATCAGCCCCAGCATTTT.

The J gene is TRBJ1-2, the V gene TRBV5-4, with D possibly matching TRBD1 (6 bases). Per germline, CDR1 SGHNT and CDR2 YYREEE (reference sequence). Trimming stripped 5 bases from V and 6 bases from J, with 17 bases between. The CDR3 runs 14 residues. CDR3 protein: CASRQQGTLHGYTF. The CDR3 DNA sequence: TGTGCCAGCAGACAACAGGGAACTCTCCATGGCTACACCTTC.